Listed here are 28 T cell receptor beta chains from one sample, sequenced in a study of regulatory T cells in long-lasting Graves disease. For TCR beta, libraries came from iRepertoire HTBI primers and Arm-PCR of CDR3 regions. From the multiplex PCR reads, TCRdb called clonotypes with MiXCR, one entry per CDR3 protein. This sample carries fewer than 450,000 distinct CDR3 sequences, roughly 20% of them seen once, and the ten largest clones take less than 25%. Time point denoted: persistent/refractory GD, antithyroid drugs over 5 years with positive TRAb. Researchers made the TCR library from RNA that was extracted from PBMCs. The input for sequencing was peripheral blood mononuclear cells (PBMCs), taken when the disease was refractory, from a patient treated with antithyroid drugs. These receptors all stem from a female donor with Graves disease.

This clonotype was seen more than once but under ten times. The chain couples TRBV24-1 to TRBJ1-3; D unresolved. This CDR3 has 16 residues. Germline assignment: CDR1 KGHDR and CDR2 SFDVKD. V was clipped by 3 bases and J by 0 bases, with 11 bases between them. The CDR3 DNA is TGTGCCACCAGTGATGGGGATAAGAACTCTGGAAACACCATATATTTT. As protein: CATSDGDKNSGNTIYF.

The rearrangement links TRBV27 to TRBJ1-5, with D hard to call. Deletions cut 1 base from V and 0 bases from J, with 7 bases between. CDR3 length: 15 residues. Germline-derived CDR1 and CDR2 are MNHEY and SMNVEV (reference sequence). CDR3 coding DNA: TGTGCCAGCAGTTTATACTCACTTAGCAATCAGCCCCAGCATTTT. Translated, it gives CASSLYSLSNQPQHF.

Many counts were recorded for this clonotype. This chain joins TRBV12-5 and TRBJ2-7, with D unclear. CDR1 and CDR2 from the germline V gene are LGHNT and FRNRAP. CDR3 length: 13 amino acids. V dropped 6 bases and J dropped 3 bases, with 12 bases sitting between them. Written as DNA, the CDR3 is TGTGCTAGTGGCCTTACAGACAACTACGAGCAGTACTTC. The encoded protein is CASGLTDNYEQYF.

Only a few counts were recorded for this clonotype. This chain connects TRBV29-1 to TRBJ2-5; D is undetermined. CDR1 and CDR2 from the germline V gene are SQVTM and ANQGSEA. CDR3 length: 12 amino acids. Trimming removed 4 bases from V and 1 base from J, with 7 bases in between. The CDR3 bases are TGCAGCGTTGTCACACCCCAAGAGACCCAGTACTTC. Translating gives CSVVTPQETQYF.

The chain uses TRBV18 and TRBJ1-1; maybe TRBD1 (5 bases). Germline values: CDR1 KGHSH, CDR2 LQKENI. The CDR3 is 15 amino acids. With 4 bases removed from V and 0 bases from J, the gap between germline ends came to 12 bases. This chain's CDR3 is CASSRWDGLNTEAFF. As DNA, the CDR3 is TGTGCCAGCTCACGCTGGGACGGATTGAACACTGAAGCTTTCTTT.

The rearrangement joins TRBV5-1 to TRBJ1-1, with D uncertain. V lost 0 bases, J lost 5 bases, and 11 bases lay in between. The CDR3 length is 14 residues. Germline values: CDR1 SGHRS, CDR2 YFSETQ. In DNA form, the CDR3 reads TGCGCCAGCAGCTTGGAAGGAATTGTGACTGAAGCTTTCTTT. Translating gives CASSLEGIVTEAFF.

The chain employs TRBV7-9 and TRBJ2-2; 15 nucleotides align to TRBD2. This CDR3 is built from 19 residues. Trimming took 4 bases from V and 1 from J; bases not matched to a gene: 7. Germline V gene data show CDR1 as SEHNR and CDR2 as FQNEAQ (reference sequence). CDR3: CASSSLPGLAGGNTGELFF. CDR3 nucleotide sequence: TGTGCCAGCAGCTCTCTCCCGGGACTAGCGGGAGGGAACACCGGGGAGCTGTTTTTT. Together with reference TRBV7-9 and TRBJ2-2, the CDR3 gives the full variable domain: DTGVSQNPRHKITKRGQNVTFRCDPISEHNRLYWYRQTLGQGPEFLTYFQNEAQLEKSRLLSDRFSAERPKGSFSTLEIQRTEQGDSAMYLCASSSLPGLAGGNTGELFFGEGSRLTVL.

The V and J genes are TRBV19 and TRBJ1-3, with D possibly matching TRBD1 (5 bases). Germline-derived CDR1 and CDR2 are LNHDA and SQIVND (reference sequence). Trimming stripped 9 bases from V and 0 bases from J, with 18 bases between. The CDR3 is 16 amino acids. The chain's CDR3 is CASGDGAGPSGNTIYF. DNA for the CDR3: TGTGCCAGCGGCGACGGGGCGGGGCCCTCTGGAAACACCATATATTTT.

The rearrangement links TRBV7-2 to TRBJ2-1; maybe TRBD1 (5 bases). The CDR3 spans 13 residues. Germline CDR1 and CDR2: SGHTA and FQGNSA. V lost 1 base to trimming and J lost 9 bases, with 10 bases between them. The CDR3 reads CASSLDRIGEQFF. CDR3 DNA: TGTGCCAGCAGCTTAGACAGGATAGGTGAGCAGTTCTTC.

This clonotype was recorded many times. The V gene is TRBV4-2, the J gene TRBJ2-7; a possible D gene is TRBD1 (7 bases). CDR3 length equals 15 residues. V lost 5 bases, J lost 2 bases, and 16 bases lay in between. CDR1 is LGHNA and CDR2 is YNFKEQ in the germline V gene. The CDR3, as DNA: TGTGCCAGCAGCAGCCGACAGGGAGGAACCTACGAGCAGTACTTC. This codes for CASSSRQGGTYEQYF.

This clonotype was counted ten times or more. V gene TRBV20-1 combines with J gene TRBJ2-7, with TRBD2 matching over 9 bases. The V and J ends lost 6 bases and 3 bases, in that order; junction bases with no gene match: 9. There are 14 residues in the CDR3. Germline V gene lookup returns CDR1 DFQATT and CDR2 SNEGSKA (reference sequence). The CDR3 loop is CSAPISGRGYEQYF. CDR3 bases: TGCAGTGCCCCCATTAGCGGGAGAGGCTACGAGCAGTACTTC.

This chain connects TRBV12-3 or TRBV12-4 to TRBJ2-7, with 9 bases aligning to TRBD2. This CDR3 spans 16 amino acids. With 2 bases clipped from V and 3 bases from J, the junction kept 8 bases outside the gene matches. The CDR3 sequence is CASSLMASGNLYEQYF. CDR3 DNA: TGTGCCAGCAGTTTAATGGCTAGCGGGAATCTCTACGAGCAGTACTTC.

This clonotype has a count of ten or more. The CDR3 spells CASSWDRPSRMTGELFF. The CDR3 nucleotides are TGTGCCAGCAGTTGGGACAGACCCTCCAGGATGACCGGGGAGCTGTTTTTT. The chain combines TRBV6-9 with TRBJ2-2; 7 bases are shared with TRBD1. Unmatched junction bases numbered 13, after V lost 4 bases and J lost 5 bases. This CDR3 comprises 17 residues. Germline assignment: CDR1 MNHGY and CDR2 SVAAGI.

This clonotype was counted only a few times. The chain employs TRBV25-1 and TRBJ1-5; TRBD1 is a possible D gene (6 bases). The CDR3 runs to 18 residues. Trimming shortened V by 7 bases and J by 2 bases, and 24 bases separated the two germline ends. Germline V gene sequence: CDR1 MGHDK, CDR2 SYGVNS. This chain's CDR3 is CASTRIGDTKICNQPQHF. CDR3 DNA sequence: TGTGCCAGCACCAGGATCGGGGACACTAAAATTTGCAATCAGCCCCAGCATTTT.

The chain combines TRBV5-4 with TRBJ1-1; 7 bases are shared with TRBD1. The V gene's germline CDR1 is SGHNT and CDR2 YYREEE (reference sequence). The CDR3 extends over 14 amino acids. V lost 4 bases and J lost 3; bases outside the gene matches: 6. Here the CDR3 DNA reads TGTGCCAGCAGCCCCGGACAGGTGGACACTGAAGCTTTCTTT. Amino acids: CASSPGQVDTEAFF.

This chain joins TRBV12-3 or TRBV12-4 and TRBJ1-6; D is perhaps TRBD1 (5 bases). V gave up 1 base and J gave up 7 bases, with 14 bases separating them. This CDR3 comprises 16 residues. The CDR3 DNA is TGTGCCAGCAGTTTAGTGACCGGGACGGGGAATTCACCCCTCCACTTT. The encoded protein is CASSLVTGTGNSPLHF.

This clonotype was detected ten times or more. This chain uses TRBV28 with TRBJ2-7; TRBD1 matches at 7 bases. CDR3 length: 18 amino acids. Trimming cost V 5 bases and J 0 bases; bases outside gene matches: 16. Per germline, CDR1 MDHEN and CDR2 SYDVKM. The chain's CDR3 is CASSGLFGRQGDSYEQYF. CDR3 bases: TGTGCCAGCAGTGGCCTTTTTGGGCGACAGGGTGACTCCTACGAGCAGTACTTC.

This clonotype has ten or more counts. CDR3 loop: CASSLEGLSNQPQHF. CDR3 nucleotides: TGTGCCAGCAGCTTAGAGGGTCTGAGCAATCAGCCCCAGCATTTT. The chain carries TRBV7-2 and TRBJ1-5; D unresolved. Germline assignment: CDR1 SGHTA and CDR2 FQGNSA. V shed 1 base and J shed 1 base, with 8 bases lying between them. The CDR3 is made up of 15 amino acids. Supplemented by reference TRBV7-2 and TRBJ1-5, the full variable domain reads GAGVSQSPSNKVTEKGKDVELRCDPISGHTALYWYRQSLGQGLEFLIYFQGNSAPDKSGLPSDRFSAERTGGSVSTLTIQRTQQEDSAVYLCASSLEGLSNQPQHFGDGTRLSIL.

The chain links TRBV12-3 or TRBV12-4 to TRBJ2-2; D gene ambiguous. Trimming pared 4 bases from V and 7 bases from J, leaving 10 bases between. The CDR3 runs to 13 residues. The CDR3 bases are TGTGCCAGCAGTTCCCGGGTCTTCGGGGAGCTGTTTTTT. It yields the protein CASSSRVFGELFF.

The CDR3 bases are TGTGCCAGCAGTGGACTAGCGGGAGCGACAGATACGCAGTATTTT. It codes for CASSGLAGATDTQYF. The chain is built from TRBV2 and TRBJ2-3; the match to TRBD2 covers 12 bases. The junction had 2 bases not matched to a gene; V was cut back by 4 bases and J by 3 bases. The CDR3 is 15 residues long. Germline CDR1 is SNHLY and CDR2 is FYNNEI.

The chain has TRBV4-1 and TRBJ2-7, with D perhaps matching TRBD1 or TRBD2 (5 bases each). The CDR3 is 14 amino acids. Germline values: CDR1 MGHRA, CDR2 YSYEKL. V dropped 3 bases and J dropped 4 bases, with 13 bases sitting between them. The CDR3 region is CASSHLRAGYEQYF. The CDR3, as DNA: TGCGCCAGCAGCCACCTCAGGGCGGGTTACGAGCAGTACTTC.

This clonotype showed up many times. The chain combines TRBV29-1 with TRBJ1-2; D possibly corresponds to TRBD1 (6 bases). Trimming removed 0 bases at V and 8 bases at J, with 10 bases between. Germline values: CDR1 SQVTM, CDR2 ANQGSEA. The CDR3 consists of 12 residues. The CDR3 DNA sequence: TGCAGCGTTGAAGATCAGGGGATCGGCTACACCTTC. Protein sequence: CSVEDQGIGYTF.

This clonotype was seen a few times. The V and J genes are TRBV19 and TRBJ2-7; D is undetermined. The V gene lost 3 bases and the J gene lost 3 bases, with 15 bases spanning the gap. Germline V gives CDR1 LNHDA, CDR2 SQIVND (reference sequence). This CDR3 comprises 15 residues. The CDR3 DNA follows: TGTGCCAGTAGTATTGGCATCCGAGCCGTCTACGAGCAGTACTTC. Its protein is CASSIGIRAVYEQYF.

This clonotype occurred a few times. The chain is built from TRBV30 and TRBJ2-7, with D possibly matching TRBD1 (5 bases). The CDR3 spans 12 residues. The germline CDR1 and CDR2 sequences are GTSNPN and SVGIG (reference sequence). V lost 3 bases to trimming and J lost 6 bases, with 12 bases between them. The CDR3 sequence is CAWSPRGGEQYF. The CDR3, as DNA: TGTGCCTGGAGCCCTAGGGGCGGCGAGCAGTACTTC.

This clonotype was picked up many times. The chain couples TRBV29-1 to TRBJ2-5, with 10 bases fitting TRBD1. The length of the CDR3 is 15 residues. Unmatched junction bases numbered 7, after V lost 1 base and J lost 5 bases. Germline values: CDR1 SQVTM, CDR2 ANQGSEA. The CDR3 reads CSVEGDRGEGETQYF. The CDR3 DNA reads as TGCAGCGTTGAAGGGGACAGGGGAGAAGGGGAGACCCAGTACTTC.

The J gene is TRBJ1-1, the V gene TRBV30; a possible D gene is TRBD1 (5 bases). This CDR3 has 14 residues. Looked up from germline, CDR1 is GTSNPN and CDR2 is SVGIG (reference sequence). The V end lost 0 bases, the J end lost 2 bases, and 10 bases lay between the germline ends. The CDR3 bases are TGTGCCTGGAGTGTACGGGGCGGCAACACTGAAGCTTTCTTT. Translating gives CAWSVRGGNTEAFF.

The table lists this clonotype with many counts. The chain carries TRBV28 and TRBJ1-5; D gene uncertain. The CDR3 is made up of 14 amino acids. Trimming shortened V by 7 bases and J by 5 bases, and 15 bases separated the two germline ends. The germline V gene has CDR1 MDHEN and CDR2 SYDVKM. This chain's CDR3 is CASITGGGHQPQHF. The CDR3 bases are TGTGCCAGCATCACGGGTGGCGGCCATCAGCCCCAGCATTTT.

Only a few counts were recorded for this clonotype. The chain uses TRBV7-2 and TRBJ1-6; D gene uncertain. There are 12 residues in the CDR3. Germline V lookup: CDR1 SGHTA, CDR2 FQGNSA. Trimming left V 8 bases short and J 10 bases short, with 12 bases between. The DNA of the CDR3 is TGTGCCAGCCGGGAAATTCGGTCACCCCTCCACTTT. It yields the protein CASREIRSPLHF.